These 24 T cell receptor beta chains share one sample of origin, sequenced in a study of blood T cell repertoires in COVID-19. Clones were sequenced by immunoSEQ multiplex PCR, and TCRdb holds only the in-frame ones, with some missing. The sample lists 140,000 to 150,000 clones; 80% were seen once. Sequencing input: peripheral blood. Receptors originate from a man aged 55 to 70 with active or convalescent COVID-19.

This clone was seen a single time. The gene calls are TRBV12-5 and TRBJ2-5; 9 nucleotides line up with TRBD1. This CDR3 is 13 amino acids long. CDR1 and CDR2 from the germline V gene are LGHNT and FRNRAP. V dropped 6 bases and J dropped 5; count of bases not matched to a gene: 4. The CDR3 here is CASGRTGVETQYF. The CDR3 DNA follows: TGTGCTAGTGGCCGGACAGGGGTCGAGACCCAGTACTTC.

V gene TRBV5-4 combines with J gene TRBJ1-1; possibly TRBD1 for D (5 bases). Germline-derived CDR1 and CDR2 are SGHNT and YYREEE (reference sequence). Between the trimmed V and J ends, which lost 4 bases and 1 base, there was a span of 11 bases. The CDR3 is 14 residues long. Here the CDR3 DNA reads TGTGCCAGCAGCAAGGTAGGGGAGAACACTGAAGCTTTCTTT. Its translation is CASSKVGENTEAFF.

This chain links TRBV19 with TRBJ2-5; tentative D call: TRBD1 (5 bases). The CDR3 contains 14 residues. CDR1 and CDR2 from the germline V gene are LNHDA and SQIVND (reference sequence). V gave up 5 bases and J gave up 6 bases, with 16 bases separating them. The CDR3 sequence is CASSPRQSEKTQYF. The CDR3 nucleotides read TGTGCCAGTAGTCCCCGACAGTCGGAGAAGACCCAGTACTTC.

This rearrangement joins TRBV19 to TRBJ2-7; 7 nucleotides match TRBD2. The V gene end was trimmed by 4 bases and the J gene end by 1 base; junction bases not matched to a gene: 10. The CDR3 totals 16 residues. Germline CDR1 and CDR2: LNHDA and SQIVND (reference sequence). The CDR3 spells CASSRLAAGGSYEQYF. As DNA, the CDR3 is TGTGCCAGTAGTAGGCTAGCGGCGGGTGGTTCCTACGAGCAGTACTTC.

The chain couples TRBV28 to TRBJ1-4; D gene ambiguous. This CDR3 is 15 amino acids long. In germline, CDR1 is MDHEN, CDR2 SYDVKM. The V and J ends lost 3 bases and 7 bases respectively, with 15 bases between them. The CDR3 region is CASSLRGSRGEKLFF. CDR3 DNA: TGTGCCAGCAGTTTGCGAGGTTCTCGGGGTGAAAAACTGTTTTTT.

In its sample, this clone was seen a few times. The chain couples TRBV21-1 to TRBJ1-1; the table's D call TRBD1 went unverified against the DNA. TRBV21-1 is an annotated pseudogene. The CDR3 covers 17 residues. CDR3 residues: CASSNRGRGRGDTEAFF. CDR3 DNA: TGTGCCAGCAGCAATCGGGGCAGGGGGCGCGGGGACACTGAAGCTTTCTTT.

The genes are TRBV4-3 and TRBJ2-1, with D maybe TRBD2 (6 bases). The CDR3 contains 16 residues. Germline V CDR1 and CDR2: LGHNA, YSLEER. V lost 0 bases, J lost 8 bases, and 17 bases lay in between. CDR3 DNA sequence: TGCGCCAGCAGCCAAGATTGGGGAGGCCCCGGAGATGAGCAGTTCTTC. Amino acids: CASSQDWGGPGDEQFF.

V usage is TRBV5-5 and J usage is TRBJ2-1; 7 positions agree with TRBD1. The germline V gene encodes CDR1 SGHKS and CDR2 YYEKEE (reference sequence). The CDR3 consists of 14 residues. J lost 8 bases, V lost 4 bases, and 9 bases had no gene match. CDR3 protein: CASSPSTGYDEQFF. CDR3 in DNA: TGTGCCAGCAGCCCGTCGACAGGGTACGATGAGCAGTTCTTC.

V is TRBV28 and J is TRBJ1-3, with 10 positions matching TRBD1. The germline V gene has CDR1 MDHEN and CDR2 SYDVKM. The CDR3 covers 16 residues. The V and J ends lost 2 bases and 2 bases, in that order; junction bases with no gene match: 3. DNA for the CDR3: TGTGCCAGCAGTTTACCGGGACAGGGGACTGGAAACACCATATATTTT. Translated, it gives CASSLPGQGTGNTIYF.

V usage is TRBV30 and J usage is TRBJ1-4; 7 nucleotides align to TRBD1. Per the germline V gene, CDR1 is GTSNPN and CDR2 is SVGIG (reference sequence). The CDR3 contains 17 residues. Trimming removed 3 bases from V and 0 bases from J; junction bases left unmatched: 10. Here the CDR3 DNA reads TGTGCCTGGAGCGACAGGGTGAAGGGGCCAACTAATGAAAAACTGTTTTTT. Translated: CAWSDRVKGPTNEKLFF.

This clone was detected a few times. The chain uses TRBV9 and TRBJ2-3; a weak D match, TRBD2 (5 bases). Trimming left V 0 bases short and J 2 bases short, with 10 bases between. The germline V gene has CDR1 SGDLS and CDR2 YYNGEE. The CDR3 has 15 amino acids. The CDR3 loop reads CASSVDSDTTDTQYF. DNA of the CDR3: TGTGCCAGCAGCGTAGATAGCGACACCACAGATACGCAGTATTTT.

CDR3 loop: CASSLPASADNEQFF. The CDR3 DNA reads TGTGCCAGCAGCCTTCCGGCTAGCGCAGACAATGAGCAGTTCTTC. J is TRBJ2-1 and V is TRBV5-4; D is perhaps TRBD2 (6 bases). V dropped 4 bases and J dropped 5 bases, with 16 bases sitting between them. The CDR3 totals 15 residues. Germline-derived CDR1 and CDR2 are SGHNT and YYREEE (reference sequence).

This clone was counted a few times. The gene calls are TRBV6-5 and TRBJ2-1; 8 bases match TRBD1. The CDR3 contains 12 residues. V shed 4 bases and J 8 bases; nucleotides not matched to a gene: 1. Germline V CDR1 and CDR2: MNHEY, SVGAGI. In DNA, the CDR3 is TGTGCCAGCAGTTGGGGACAGGATGAGCAGTTCTTC. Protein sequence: CASSWGQDEQFF.

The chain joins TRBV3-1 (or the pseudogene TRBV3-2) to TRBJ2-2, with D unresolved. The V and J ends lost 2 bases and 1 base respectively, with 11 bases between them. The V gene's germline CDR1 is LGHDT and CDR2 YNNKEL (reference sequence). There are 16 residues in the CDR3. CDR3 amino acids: CASSQTRTKNTGELFF. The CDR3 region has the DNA TGTGCCAGCAGCCAAACTCGTACTAAGAACACCGGGGAGCTGTTTTTT.

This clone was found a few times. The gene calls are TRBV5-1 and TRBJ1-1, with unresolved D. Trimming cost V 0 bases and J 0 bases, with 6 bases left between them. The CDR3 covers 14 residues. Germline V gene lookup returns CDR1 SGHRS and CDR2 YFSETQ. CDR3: CASSLGHLNTEAFF. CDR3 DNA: TGCGCCAGCAGCTTGGGACACCTGAACACTGAAGCTTTCTTT.

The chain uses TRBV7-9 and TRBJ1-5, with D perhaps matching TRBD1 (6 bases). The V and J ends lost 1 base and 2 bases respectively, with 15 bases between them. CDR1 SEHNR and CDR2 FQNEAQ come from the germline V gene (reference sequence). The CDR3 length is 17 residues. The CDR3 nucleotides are TGTGCCAGCAGCTTAGATCTACAGGGTTTGGGCAATCAGCCCCAGCATTTT. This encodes CASSLDLQGLGNQPQHF.

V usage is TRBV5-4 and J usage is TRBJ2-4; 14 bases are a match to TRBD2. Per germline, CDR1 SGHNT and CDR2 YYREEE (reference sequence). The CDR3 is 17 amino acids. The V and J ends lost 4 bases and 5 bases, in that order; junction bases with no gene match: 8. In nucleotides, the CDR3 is TGTGCCAGCAGCCCCAGACTAGCGGGAGGGGCCCAAAACATTCAGTACTTC. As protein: CASSPRLAGGAQNIQYF.

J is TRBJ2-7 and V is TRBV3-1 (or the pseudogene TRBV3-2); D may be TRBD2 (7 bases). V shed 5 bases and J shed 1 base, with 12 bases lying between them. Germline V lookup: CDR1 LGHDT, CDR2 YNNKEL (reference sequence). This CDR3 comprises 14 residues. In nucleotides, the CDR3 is TGTGCCAGCAGCAGAGGGGGGGAATCCTACGAGCAGTACTTC. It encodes CASSRGGESYEQYF.

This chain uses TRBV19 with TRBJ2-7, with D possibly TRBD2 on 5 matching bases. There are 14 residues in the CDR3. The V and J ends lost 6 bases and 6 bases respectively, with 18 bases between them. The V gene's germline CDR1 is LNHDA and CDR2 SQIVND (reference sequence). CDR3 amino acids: CASSPTLSAGEQYF. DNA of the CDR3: TGTGCCAGTAGCCCGACTCTCTCGGCGGGCGAGCAGTACTTC.

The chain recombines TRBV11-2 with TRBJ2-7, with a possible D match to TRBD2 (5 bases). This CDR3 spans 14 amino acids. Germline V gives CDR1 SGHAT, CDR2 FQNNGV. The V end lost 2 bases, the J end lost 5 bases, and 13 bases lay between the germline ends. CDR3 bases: TGTGCCAGCAGCTTAACGGGGAATATCCACGAGCAGTACTTC. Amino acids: CASSLTGNIHEQYF.

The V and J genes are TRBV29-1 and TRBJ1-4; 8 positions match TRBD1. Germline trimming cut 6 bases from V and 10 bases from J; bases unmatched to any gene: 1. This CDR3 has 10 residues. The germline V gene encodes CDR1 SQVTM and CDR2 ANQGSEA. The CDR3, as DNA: TGCAGCGTCACAGGGGGAAAACTGTTTTTT. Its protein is CSVTGGKLFF.

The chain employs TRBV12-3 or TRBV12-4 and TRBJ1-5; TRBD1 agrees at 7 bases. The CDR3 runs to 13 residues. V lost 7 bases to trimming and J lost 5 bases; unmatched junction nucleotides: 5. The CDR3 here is CASTGTVDQPQHF. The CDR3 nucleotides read TGTGCCAGCACCGGGACAGTCGATCAGCCCCAGCATTTT.

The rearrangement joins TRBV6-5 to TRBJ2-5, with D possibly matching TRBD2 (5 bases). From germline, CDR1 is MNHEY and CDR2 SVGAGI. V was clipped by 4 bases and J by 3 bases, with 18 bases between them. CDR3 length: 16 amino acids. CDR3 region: CASSSSPEGRKETQYF. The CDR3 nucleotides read TGTGCCAGCAGTTCCTCTCCCGAGGGCCGCAAAGAGACCCAGTACTTC.

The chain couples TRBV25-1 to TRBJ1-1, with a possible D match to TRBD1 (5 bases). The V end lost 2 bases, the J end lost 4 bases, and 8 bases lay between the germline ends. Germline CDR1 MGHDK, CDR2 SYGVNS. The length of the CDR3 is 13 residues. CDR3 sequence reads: CASSEAGRTEAFF. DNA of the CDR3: TGTGCCAGCAGTGAAGCAGGGCGCACTGAAGCTTTCTTT.